The 14 T cell receptor beta chains presented below share a single source sample, sequenced in a study of CD8 T cells in ankylosing spondylitis. TCRdb independently ran MiXCR on the 5' RACE reads; one entry per CDR3 protein. The profile shows 20,000 to 25,000 distinct CDR3 sequences, roughly 13% of them singletons. Sequencing input: blood. The receptors come from a male donor with ankylosing spondylitis or in good health (not recorded which).

The chain links TRBV11-2 to TRBJ1-1, with D perhaps matching TRBD1 (6 bases). Germline assignment: CDR1 SGHAT and CDR2 FQNNGV. Deletions cut 5 bases from V and 1 base from J, with 17 bases between. This CDR3 spans 16 amino acids. The DNA for the CDR3 is TGTGCCAGCAGCGTCCCCCGGGGGGCGCGGAACACTGAAGCTTTCTTT. It specifies CASSVPRGARNTEAFF.

Turning to this clonotype: A junction boundary mismatches the germline segment, possibly from a read error. J is TRBJ1-1 and V is TRBV6-5; 8 bases align to TRBD1. The CDR3 loop spans 14 amino acids. The V gene's germline CDR1 is MNHEY and CDR2 SVGAGI. CDR3 protein: CTSSLQGVHTEAFF. The CDR3 DNA is TGTACCAGCAGCCTACAGGGGGTTCACACTGAAGCTTTCTTT.

This sequence joins TRBV28 and TRBJ2-7; D unresolved. This CDR3 has 11 amino acids. Germline CDR1 and CDR2: MDHEN and SYDVKM. The CDR3 loop is CATAHSNEQYV. CDR3 in DNA: TGTGCCACCGCCCACTCCAACGAGCAGTACGTC.

In its sample, this clonotype is medium-sized. A junction boundary mismatches the germline segment, possibly from a read error. V usage is TRBV7-7 and J usage is TRBJ2-3; 9 nucleotides line up with TRBD2. The CDR3 covers 17 residues. Germline V gene data show CDR1 as SSHAT and CDR2 as FNYEAQ (reference sequence). CDR3 coding DNA: TGTGCTAGCAGCCCCGACAGCGGGGGGCTCCTCACAGATACGCAGTATTTT. Its protein is CASSPDSGGLLTDTQYF.

There are a few counts of this clonotype. The genes are TRBV7-3 and TRBJ2-2; the D gene is possibly TRBD1 (5 bases). V was trimmed by 1 base and J by 2 bases, leaving 11 bases between them. CDR1 and CDR2 (germline): SGHTA, FQGTGA. The CDR3 runs to 16 residues. The CDR3, as DNA: TGTGCCAGCAGCTTAATGTGGCAGGGTAACACCGGGGAGCTGTTTTTT. Amino acids: CASSLMWQGNTGELFF.

Ten or more counts support this clonotype. CDR3 sequence: CASSYSLENNEQFF. DNA of the CDR3: TGTGCCAGCAGTTACTCCTTGGAGAACAATGAGCAGTTCTTC. This chain connects TRBV6-2 or TRBV6-3 to TRBJ2-1; no clear D gene. Germline values: CDR1 MNHEY, CDR2 SVGEGT. V was pared by 0 bases and J by 5 bases, with 8 bases between. The CDR3 extends over 14 amino acids.

The chain combines TRBV20-1 with TRBJ2-7, with D possibly being TRBD1 or TRBD2 (5 bases each). V shed 1 base and J shed 6 bases, with 10 bases lying between them. The germline CDR1 and CDR2 sequences are DFQATT and SNEGSKA (reference sequence). This CDR3 comprises 12 residues. DNA of the CDR3: TGCAGTGCTAGAGGAGGGGTCTGCGAGCAGTACGTC. It encodes CSARGGVCEQYV.

A few counts support this clonotype. This rearrangement joins TRBV19 to TRBJ1-4; 8 nucleotides line up with TRBD1. J was trimmed by 3 bases and V by 9 bases; bases with no gene match: 12. Germline V gives CDR1 LNHDA, CDR2 SQIVND (reference sequence). The CDR3 runs to 16 residues. CDR3 protein: CASRDRITVSNEKLFF. The CDR3 DNA is TGTGCCAGCCGGGACAGGATAACAGTCTCTAATGAAAAACTGTTTTTT.

This CDR3 is CASGRLGPGELFF. In nucleotides, the CDR3 is TGTGCCAGCGGCCGTTTAGGACCCGGGGAGCTGTTTTTT. This rearrangement joins TRBV6-6 to TRBJ2-2; D is unresolved. V lost 8 bases, J lost 6 bases, and 13 bases lay in between. The CDR3 is 13 residues long. From germline, CDR1 is MNHNY and CDR2 SVGAGI (reference sequence).

The chain employs TRBV2 and TRBJ1-1; 8 bases fit TRBD1. Unmatched junction bases numbered 7, after V lost 6 bases and J lost 1 base. The CDR3 has 15 amino acids. Germline V gene lookup returns CDR1 SNHLY and CDR2 FYNNEI. CDR3 DNA sequence: TGTGCCAGCAGGGTGGCCAGGGGGCCGAACACTGAAGCTTTCTTT. It codes for CASRVARGPNTEAFF.

This clonotype was observed many times. V usage is TRBV20-1 and J usage is TRBJ2-7; TRBD2 aligns across 8 bases. This CDR3 is 15 amino acids long. Germline V gene data show CDR1 as DFQATT and CDR2 as SNEGSKA (reference sequence). V lost 0 bases, J lost 4 bases, and 8 bases stayed unmatched. The CDR3 reads CSARDIRASGYEQYF. The CDR3 DNA sequence: TGCAGTGCTAGAGATATCAGGGCTAGCGGGTACGAGCAGTACTTC.

This chain joins TRBV27 and TRBJ2-3; TRBD1 agrees at 8 bases. The V gene's germline CDR1 is MNHEY and CDR2 SMNVEV (reference sequence). The CDR3 spans 15 residues. V shed 7 bases and J 2 bases; nucleotides not matched to a gene: 8. The CDR3 DNA reads TGTGCCAGCAAAACAGGGACAGGCTACACAGATACGCAGTATTTT. Residues: CASKTGTGYTDTQYF.

This clonotype was detected many times. The chain uses TRBV7-2 and TRBJ2-1; 11 bases fit TRBD2. Germline CDR1 and CDR2: SGHTA and FQGNSA. This CDR3 is 15 amino acids long. V lost 4 bases and J lost 9; bases outside the gene matches: 8. The CDR3 reads CASSSGLAGGFEQFF. CDR3 nucleotides: TGTGCCAGCAGCTCAGGTTTAGCGGGAGGGTTTGAGCAGTTCTTC. The variable domain in full, completed from reference TRBV7-2 and TRBJ2-1, reads GAGVSQSPSNKVTEKGKDVELRCDPISGHTALYWYRQSLGQGLEFLIYFQGNSAPDKSGLPSDRFSAERTGGSVSTLTIQRTQQEDSAVYLCASSSGLAGGFEQFFGPGTRLTVL.

The V call is TRBV4-3, the J call TRBJ2-3; no reliable D call. Germline V gene data show CDR1 as LGHNA and CDR2 as YSLEER. Between the trimmed V and J ends, which lost 4 bases and 2 bases, there was a span of 10 bases. The CDR3 runs to 14 residues. The CDR3 DNA reads as TGCGCCAGCAGCCTACGGGCCTACACAGATACGCAGTATTTT. It yields the protein CASSLRAYTDTQYF.